The source of this T cell receptor (beta chain) is a study of beta chain features in type 1 diabetes. Every isolated RNA sample was fully reverse transcribed, so sequencing captured expressed TCRB transcripts. Some clones are missing from TCRdb's copy, which holds only in-frame ones; the method was immunoSEQ multiplex PCR. In the table there are over 120,000 clones, over 9.5% of which are singletons. The CDR3 covers 13 residues. V gave up 6 bases and J gave up 1 base, with 9 bases separating them. Germline loops: CDR1 KGHSH, CDR2 LQKENI. General observations from the study: High-TCR-expressing cells could be over-represented by cDNA sequencing.

Concerning this clone: The target antigen is unknown.

J is TRBJ1-1 and V is TRBV18; maybe TRBD1 (5 bases). Sequencing input: naive CD4+ T cells from blood. The TCR sequence derives from a man between 18 and 29 years old in good health. Here the CDR3 DNA reads TGTGCCAGCTCGCAGGGAAGGAACACTGAAGCTTTCTTT. Its protein product is CASSQGRNTEAFF.